The 25 T cell receptor beta chains below were found in one sample sequenced in a study of radiotherapy plus CTLA-4 blockade in lung cancer. Measured with immunoSEQ multiplex PCR; TCRdb has only the in-frame clones, and not every one. The table records roughly 54,000 clones, approximately 79% of them present only once. The sequencing used peripheral blood, collected from a patient treated with radiotherapy plus ipilimumab. The origin of the receptors is a human donor with non-small cell lung cancer who had a partial response to radiotherapy plus ipilimumab.

The rearrangement uses TRBV6-5 and TRBJ2-1, with a tentative D call TRBD2 (6 bases). From germline, CDR1 is MNHEY and CDR2 SVGAGI. V was clipped by 8 bases and J by 5 bases, with 16 bases between them. This CDR3 has 14 residues. CDR3: CASYTSGLNNEQFF. The DNA of the CDR3 is TGTGCCAGCTACACCTCAGGACTAAACAATGAGCAGTTCTTC.

The V and J genes are TRBV2 and TRBJ2-3; D may be TRBD2 (5 bases). Germline CDR1 reads SNHLY; CDR2 reads FYNNEI. V lost 6 bases, J lost 3 bases, and 16 bases lay in between. The CDR3 covers 15 residues. In DNA, the CDR3 is TGTGCCAGCAGCCAAACTAGGGCCCGAACAGATACGCAGTATTTT. Encoded protein: CASSQTRARTDTQYF.

This chain connects TRBV7-3 to TRBJ2-3; TRBD2 aligns across 7 bases. The J segment lost 0 bases and the V segment lost 5 bases, leaving 5 bases of the junction unmatched. Germline assignment: CDR1 SGHTA and CDR2 FQGTGA. The CDR3 consists of 15 residues. The CDR3 DNA sequence: TGTGCCAGCAGCCAACTAGCGAGTAGCACAGATACGCAGTATTTT. Its protein product is CASSQLASSTDTQYF.

The chain couples TRBV7-9 to TRBJ1-6; D gene ambiguous. The CDR3 contains 13 residues. Per germline, CDR1 SEHNR and CDR2 FQNEAQ (reference sequence). Between the trimmed V and J ends, which lost 0 bases and 7 bases, there was a span of 4 bases. CDR3 sequence (DNA): TGTGCCAGCAGCTTAGCCCCGAATTCACCCCTCCACTTT. Translation gives CASSLAPNSPLHF.

CDR3 in amino acids: CASSYRRANEKLFF. The CDR3 nucleotides are TGTGCCAGTAGTTATCGCAGGGCTAATGAAAAACTGTTTTTT. This chain joins TRBV19 and TRBJ1-4; tentative D call: TRBD1 (5 bases). The CDR3 spans 14 residues. Germline loops: CDR1 LNHDA, CDR2 SQIVND (reference sequence). Trimming shortened V by 5 bases and J by 3 bases, and 10 bases separated the two germline ends.

The V gene is TRBV5-4, the J gene TRBJ1-6; D unclear. Germline CDR1 is SGHNT and CDR2 is YYREEE (reference sequence). V lost 5 bases and J lost 5, with 17 bases in between. This CDR3 region has 16 residues. CDR3 amino acids: CASSPKDGGNNSPLHF. The CDR3 DNA follows: TGTGCCAGCAGTCCAAAGGACGGAGGAAATAATTCACCCCTCCACTTT.

The chain links TRBV5-1 to TRBJ2-3; no clear D gene. V lost 0 bases, J lost 3 bases, and 14 bases lay in between. The length of the CDR3 is 16 residues. Germline assignment: CDR1 SGHRS and CDR2 YFSETQ. CDR3 nucleotides: TGCGCCAGCAGCTTGGATACGGGTTTCGGGACAGATACGCAGTATTTT. The encoded protein is CASSLDTGFGTDTQYF. Together with reference TRBV5-1 and TRBJ2-3, the CDR3 gives the full variable domain: KAGVTQTPRYLIKTRGQQVTLSCSPISGHRSVSWYQQTPGQGLQFLFEYFSETQRNKGNFPGRFSGRQFSNSRSEMNVSTLELGDSALYLCASSLDTGFGTDTQYFGPGTRLTVL.

This clone was detected only a few times. The V and J genes are TRBV5-6 and TRBJ2-1, with D possibly being TRBD1 (6 bases). With 2 bases removed from V and 0 bases from J, the gap between germline ends came to 6 bases. This CDR3 spans 14 amino acids. The germline V gene has CDR1 SGHDT and CDR2 YYEEEE. The CDR3 is CASSLGGSYNEQFF. Here the CDR3 DNA reads TGTGCCAGCAGCTTAGGGGGCTCCTACAATGAGCAGTTCTTC.

The chain combines TRBV18 with TRBJ1-5; 7 bases align to TRBD1. In germline, CDR1 is KGHSH, CDR2 LQKENI. The CDR3 has 14 residues. V dropped 3 bases and J dropped 7; count of bases not matched to a gene: 6. CDR3 in amino acids: CASSPGQGDQPQHF. Here the CDR3 DNA reads TGTGCCAGCTCACCTGGGCAGGGGGACCAGCCCCAGCATTTT.

This clone was seen only a few times. The V gene is TRBV10-3, the J gene TRBJ2-3; possibly TRBD2 for D (5 bases). The CDR3 loop spans 16 amino acids. The germline V gene has CDR1 ENHRY and CDR2 SYGVKD. V gave up 3 bases and J gave up 6 bases, with 19 bases separating them. CDR3 nucleotides: TGTGCCATCAGTGAAGGGAAAGGTCTGACGGGGGATACGCAGTATTTT. Amino acid sequence: CAISEGKGLTGDTQYF.

The gene calls are TRBV6-5 and TRBJ2-1; 7 bases are shared with TRBD1. CDR1 and CDR2 (germline): MNHEY, SVGAGI. The CDR3 consists of 15 residues. The V segment lost 6 bases and the J segment 9 bases; nucleotides outside the gene matches: 14. The CDR3 reads CASSPGTELLAEQFF. DNA of the CDR3: TGTGCCAGCAGCCCCGGGACAGAATTACTCGCTGAGCAGTTCTTC.

V and J are TRBV5-1 and TRBJ1-5, with D unresolved. CDR3 size: 13 residues. V was shortened by 5 bases and J by 5 bases, with 11 bases between the two germline ends. CDR1 and CDR2 from the germline V gene are SGHRS and YFSETQ. CDR3 sequence reads: CASRFNSDQPQHF. CDR3 bases: TGCGCCAGCAGATTTAACAGTGATCAGCCCCAGCATTTT.

This chain joins TRBV5-6 and TRBJ2-7; the match to TRBD1 covers 11 bases. The germline V gene encodes CDR1 SGHDT and CDR2 YYEEEE. After removal of 5 bases from V and 7 bases from J, the junction contained 8 bases not matched to a gene. The CDR3 is 14 amino acids. The CDR3 coding sequence is TGTGCCAGCAGACAGGGGACAGGGGGTTGGGAGCAGTACTTC. Translating it yields CASRQGTGGWEQYF.

The chain couples TRBV7-3 to TRBJ2-7; 10 nucleotides line up with TRBD1. Germline V gene sequence: CDR1 SGHTA, CDR2 FQGTGA. J gave up 13 bases and V 0 bases, and 9 bases lay outside the gene matches. CDR3 length: 14 residues. This CDR3 is CASSLTPGQGSRYF. Here the CDR3 DNA reads TGTGCCAGCAGCTTAACACCGGGACAGGGGTCCCGTTACTTC.

The rearrangement uses TRBV29-1 and TRBJ1-4; D possibly corresponds to TRBD1 (5 bases). The CDR3 is 12 amino acids. The germline V gene has CDR1 SQVTM and CDR2 ANQGSEA. V was clipped by 5 bases and J by 8 bases, with 12 bases between them. CDR3 region: CSVRNPGEKLFF. CDR3 DNA sequence: TGCAGCGTTCGAAACCCAGGGGAAAAACTGTTTTTT.

As DNA, the CDR3 is TGTGCCAGCAGTGGGTTGGGACAGGGACGTAAAGACTATGGCTACACCTTC. It encodes CASSGLGQGRKDYGYTF. The rearrangement joins TRBV25-1 to TRBJ1-2; 9 bases match TRBD1. The germline V gene has CDR1 MGHDK and CDR2 SYGVNS. CDR3 size: 17 residues. Germline trimming cut 4 bases from V and 3 bases from J; bases unmatched to any gene: 12.

This clone was found once. V is TRBV19 and J is TRBJ1-2, with D perhaps matching TRBD1 (5 bases). The CDR3 extends over 14 amino acids. The germline CDR1 and CDR2 sequences are LNHDA and SQIVND (reference sequence). V was shortened by 7 bases and J by 2 bases, with 14 bases between the two germline ends. The CDR3 DNA follows: TGTGCCAGTATCGGAGGGGCGAAGAACTATGGCTACACCTTC. Its translation is CASIGGAKNYGYTF.

This clone was observed a few times. V usage is TRBV7-3 and J usage is TRBJ2-5; TRBD2 agrees at 9 bases. The CDR3 is 16 residues long. Germline CDR1 SGHTA, CDR2 FQGTGA. Trimming cost V 5 bases and J 7 bases; bases outside gene matches: 14. The CDR3: CASSPSQKRGAGTQYF. The DNA of the CDR3 is TGTGCCAGCAGCCCAAGTCAGAAGCGGGGGGCCGGGACCCAGTACTTC.

The genes are TRBV2 and TRBJ2-5; no clear D gene. The V end lost 0 bases, the J end lost 8 bases, and 16 bases lay between the germline ends. The CDR3 loop spans 15 amino acids. CDR1 SNHLY and CDR2 FYNNEI come from the germline V gene. The CDR3: CASSEALLARGTQYF. In DNA form, the CDR3 reads TGTGCCAGCAGTGAAGCGCTTCTCGCGCGAGGTACCCAGTACTTC.

V and J are TRBV7-2 and TRBJ2-1; D possibly corresponds to TRBD1 (5 bases). This CDR3 has 11 amino acids. The germline gives CDR1 SGHTA, CDR2 FQGNSA. Trimming stripped 2 bases from V and 10 bases from J, with 6 bases between. CDR3 region: CASSLRGEQFF. The CDR3 bases are TGTGCCAGCAGCTTAAGGGGAGAGCAGTTCTTC.

This chain connects TRBV5-1 to TRBJ1-1, with D unresolved. CDR3 length: 16 amino acids. Germline loops: CDR1 SGHRS, CDR2 YFSETQ. Trimming took off 0 bases at V and 2 bases at J, with 14 bases between the two ends. This CDR3 is CASSLVGSGTNTEAFF. CDR3 bases: TGCGCCAGCAGCTTGGTGGGTTCAGGAACTAACACTGAAGCTTTCTTT.

Only one count was recorded for this clone. The chain uses TRBV5-1 and TRBJ1-6; 7 bases line up with TRBD1. Trimming cost V 0 bases and J 5 bases; bases outside gene matches: 11. Germline V gene sequence: CDR1 SGHRS, CDR2 YFSETQ. The length of the CDR3 is 18 residues. DNA for the CDR3: TGCGCCAGCAGCTTGGCACGAGAACAGGGGAGTGATAATTCACCCCTCCACTTT. This sequence encodes CASSLAREQGSDNSPLHF.

The rearrangement links TRBV13 to TRBJ2-5; TRBD2 matches at 12 bases. Germline CDR1 PRHDT, CDR2 FYEKMQ (reference sequence). The CDR3 has 16 amino acids. V lost 5 bases, J lost 2 bases, and 6 bases stayed unmatched. The CDR3: CASSTTSGGSQETQYF. The CDR3 DNA reads as TGTGCCAGCAGCACCACTAGCGGGGGGTCACAAGAGACCCAGTACTTC.

The V call is TRBV10-3, the J call TRBJ2-3, with D perhaps matching TRBD2 (7 bases). Germline loops: CDR1 ENHRY, CDR2 SYGVKD. V was cut by 2 bases and J by 2 bases, with 14 bases left in between. The CDR3 is 16 amino acids. For the CDR3, the DNA is TGTGCCATCAGTGAGGGTCGCGGGGGCAACACAGATACGCAGTATTTT. Its translation: CAISEGRGGNTDTQYF.

The rearrangement uses TRBV7-6 and TRBJ2-5; 8 positions agree with TRBD2. CDR3 size: 16 residues. CDR1 SGHVS and CDR2 FNYEAQ come from the germline V gene. V gave up 5 bases and J gave up 5 bases; unmatched junction bases: 13. The CDR3 coding sequence is TGTGCCAGCAGCCCCTTGGTTGCGGGGGGACTTGAGACCCAGTACTTC. As protein: CASSPLVAGGLETQYF.